These 20 T cell receptor beta chains were sequenced from one sample in a study of T-cell reconstitution after alpha-beta-depleted transplantation in children. Unique molecular identifiers were used in preparing the TCRbeta library. TCRdb recomputed calls from the PCR reads with MiXCR, one row per CDR3 protein. Here the sample spans around 600,000 distinct CDR3 sequences, roughly 23% being singletons. The material was PBMCs, mostly from graft donor cells, obtained 360 days after TCRalphabeta/CD19-depleted stem cell transplant. Receptor source: a boy under two years old who had a stem cell transplant for acute myeloid leukemia, so the T cells may come from the graft donor.

This clonotype was counted at least ten times. A read error may account for a junction end that differs from germline. V is TRBV5-1 and J is TRBJ2-1, with 8 bases lining up with TRBD2. The CDR3 runs 15 residues. Germline V gene data show CDR1 as SGHRS and CDR2 as YFSETQ. For the CDR3, the DNA is TGTGCCAGCAGTTTGAGCGGGGGACCCTACAATGAGCAGTTCTTC. Translated: CASSLSGGPYNEQFF.

This clonotype was seen repeatedly, ten times or more. The V and J genes are TRBV5-1 and TRBJ2-5; TRBD2 aligns across 14 bases. This CDR3 is 15 amino acids long. Trimming removed 4 bases from V and 5 bases from J; junction bases left unmatched: 4. The germline CDR1 and CDR2 sequences are SGHRS and YFSETQ. Written as DNA, the CDR3 is TGCGCCAGCAGCAGGGGACTAGCGGGGGTGGAGACCCAGTACTTC. Amino acid sequence: CASSRGLAGVETQYF. The full variable domain, rest sourced from reference TRBV5-1 and TRBJ2-5, is KAGVTQTPRYLIKTRGQQVTLSCSPISGHRSVSWYQQTPGQGLQFLFEYFSETQRNKGNFPGRFSGRQFSNSRSEMNVSTLELGDSALYLCASSRGLAGVETQYFGPGTRLLVL.

This clonotype was seen ten or more times. V usage is TRBV7-7 and J usage is TRBJ2-1; D perhaps matches TRBD1 (6 bases). V lost 5 bases and J 5 bases, leaving 10 bases between the germline ends. Germline loops: CDR1 SSHAT, CDR2 FNYEAQ (reference sequence). CDR3 length equals 13 residues. The CDR3 is CASSDRNHNEQFF. CDR3 nucleotide sequence: TGTGCCAGCAGCGACAGGAACCACAATGAGCAGTTCTTC.

The chain combines TRBV28 with TRBJ2-1; unclear D gene. V shed 6 bases and J shed 8 bases, with 14 bases lying between them. This CDR3 has 13 residues. Germline CDR1 is MDHEN and CDR2 is SYDVKM. The CDR3 protein is CASSTARWDEQFF. The CDR3, as DNA: TGTGCCAGCAGCACTGCCAGGTGGGATGAGCAGTTCTTC.

The CDR3, as DNA: TGCGCCAGCAGCTTGGGACGAGAAGGAAACACCATATATTTT. Translation gives CASSLGREGNTIYF. V and J are TRBV5-1 and TRBJ1-3; D uncertain. This CDR3 contains 14 residues. With 0 bases removed from V and 4 bases from J, the gap between germline ends came to 8 bases. In germline, CDR1 is SGHRS, CDR2 YFSETQ.

The J gene is TRBJ1-5, the V gene TRBV28, with a tentative D call TRBD1 (5 bases). This CDR3 comprises 15 residues. V was pared by 2 bases and J by 7 bases, with 15 bases between. Germline values: CDR1 MDHEN, CDR2 SYDVKM. The CDR3 nucleotides read TGTGCCAGCAGTTTACACCCGAAGAAGGGGCAGCCCCAGCATTTT. Protein product: CASSLHPKKGQPQHF.

The rearrangement joins TRBV20-1 to TRBJ1-3; TRBD1 agrees at 7 bases. V gave up 6 bases and J gave up 0 bases; unmatched junction bases: 8. Germline V lookup: CDR1 DFQATT, CDR2 SNEGSKA (reference sequence). The CDR3 sequence is 15 residues long. This chain's CDR3 is CSARQGQSSGNTIYF. CDR3 nucleotide sequence: TGCAGTGCGAGACAGGGACAAAGCTCTGGAAACACCATATATTTT.

The rearrangement links TRBV4-1 to TRBJ2-5, with D tentatively TRBD2 (5 bases). The CDR3 covers 17 residues. CDR1 is MGHRA, CDR2 YSYEKL, per germline. V was cut by 0 bases and J by 4 bases, with 18 bases left in between. The CDR3 DNA sequence: TGCGCCAGCAGCCAAGATATCTTTCGCGGAGGCGGAGAGACCCAGTACTTC. It is translated as CASSQDIFRGGGETQYF.

The table lists this clonotype with a few counts. The chain links TRBV5-5 to TRBJ2-7; tentatively, D is TRBD1 (7 bases). CDR1 is SGHKS, CDR2 YYEKEE, per germline (reference sequence). V was shortened by 0 bases and J by 4 bases, with 14 bases between the two germline ends. The CDR3 consists of 15 residues. For the CDR3, the DNA is TGTGCCAGCAGCTTGGAACAGGGGAGGTCTTACGAGCAGTACTTC. It encodes CASSLEQGRSYEQYF. The entire variable domain, with the rest obtained from reference TRBV5-5 and TRBJ2-7, is as follows: DAGVTQSPTHLIKTRGQQVTLRCSPISGHKSVSWYQQVLGQGPQFIFQYYEKEERGRGNFPDRFSARQFPNYSSELNVNALLLGDSALYLCASSLEQGRSYEQYFGPGTRLTVT.

Worth noting for this clonotype: This may be a read error: a much more frequent sequence differs by one nucleotide. Here the CDR3 DNA reads TGTGCCAGCGGCCGGACGGTTACTGAAGCTTTCTTT. Its protein product is CASGRTVTEAFF. This chain connects TRBV6-4 to TRBJ1-1; D not resolved. The CDR3 has 12 amino acids. Between the trimmed V and J ends, which lost 8 bases and 5 bases, there was a span of 12 bases. Germline CDR1 is MRHNA and CDR2 is SNTAGT.

This chain joins TRBV20-1 and TRBJ1-2; no definite D call. In germline, CDR1 is DFQATT, CDR2 SNEGSKA (reference sequence). Trimming removed 5 bases at V and 8 bases at J, with 12 bases between. There are 11 residues in the CDR3. DNA of the CDR3: TGCAGTGCTTTCCCTACCACAGGCTACACCTTC. This codes for CSAFPTTGYTF.

The chain combines TRBV27 with TRBJ1-5; D gene unclear. The V end was cut by 4 bases, the J end by 2 bases, with 12 bases between. The CDR3 has 15 amino acids. Germline CDR1 reads MNHEY; CDR2 reads SMNVEV (reference sequence). The CDR3 sequence is CASSYPWRGNQPQHF. The CDR3 DNA sequence: TGTGCCAGCAGTTACCCTTGGAGGGGCAATCAGCCCCAGCATTTT.

The V call is TRBV7-2, the J call TRBJ1-2; no reliable D call. The CDR3 loop spans 13 amino acids. V was clipped by 5 bases and J by 4 bases, with 11 bases between them. Germline V gene data show CDR1 as SGHTA and CDR2 as FQGNSA. The CDR3 DNA follows: TGTGCCAGCAGCCCCAATTTGGGCTATGGCTACACCTTC. The encoded protein is CASSPNLGYGYTF.

This clonotype occurred many times. This chain uses TRBV5-1 with TRBJ1-1; D not certain. This CDR3 is 13 amino acids long. The V and J ends lost 1 base and 7 bases respectively, with 11 bases between them. The germline gives CDR1 SGHRS, CDR2 YFSETQ. CDR3 loop: CASSLTSRREAFF. Written as DNA, the CDR3 is TGCGCCAGCAGCTTGACGAGCAGGCGTGAAGCTTTCTTT.

This clonotype was observed at least ten times. J is TRBJ2-5 and V is TRBV12-3 or TRBV12-4; D remains ambiguous. The V gene lost 2 bases and the J gene lost 7 bases, with 11 bases spanning the gap. The CDR3 runs to 13 residues. Here the CDR3 DNA reads TGTGCCAGCAGTTTAAGGCCTGGCGGGACCCAGTACTTC. Its translation: CASSLRPGGTQYF.

Only a few counts were recorded for this clonotype. The chain combines TRBV6-5 with TRBJ2-1; 9 bases map to TRBD2. The CDR3 is made up of 16 amino acids. The J segment lost 1 base and the V segment lost 1 base, leaving 2 bases of the junction unmatched. The germline V gene encodes CDR1 MNHEY and CDR2 SVGAGI. The CDR3 sequence: CASSYFLAGSYNEQFF. For the CDR3, the DNA is TGTGCCAGCAGTTACTTCCTAGCGGGGTCCTACAATGAGCAGTTCTTC.

This clonotype was picked up many times. The V call is TRBV12-5, the J call TRBJ2-1; TRBD2 might be the D (5 bases). V lost 6 bases to trimming and J lost 6 bases, with 12 bases between them. This CDR3 has 13 amino acids. Germline loops: CDR1 LGHNT, CDR2 FRNRAP. For the CDR3, the DNA is TGTGCTAGTGGCCGGGGAGTCACCAATGAGCAGTTCTTC. Protein: CASGRGVTNEQFF.

The chain recombines TRBV20-1 with TRBJ1-5; a weak D match, TRBD1 (5 bases). This CDR3 contains 14 residues. Germline CDR1 is DFQATT and CDR2 is SNEGSKA (reference sequence). V gave up 7 bases and J gave up 0 bases, with 13 bases separating them. CDR3 coding DNA: TGCAGTGGAACGGGGGTAAATAGCAATCAGCCCCAGCATTTT. Protein product: CSGTGVNSNQPQHF.

This clonotype has at least ten counts. The V and J genes are TRBV12-3 or TRBV12-4 and TRBJ2-7, with TRBD1 identical over 7 bases. V was clipped by 3 bases and J by 7 bases; unmatched bases: 0. CDR3 length equals 11 residues. CDR3 DNA sequence: TGTGCCAGCAGTTTGACAGGGGAGCAGTACTTC. The encoded protein is CASSLTGEQYF.

In this sample, this clonotype turned up a few times. The chain uses TRBV29-1 and TRBJ1-2; D remains unclear. This CDR3 region has 12 residues. The V end lost 4 bases, the J end lost 4 bases, and 10 bases lay between the germline ends. The germline V gene encodes CDR1 SQVTM and CDR2 ANQGSEA. The CDR3 loop is CSVGEGSYGYTF. CDR3 coding DNA: TGCAGCGTTGGTGAAGGGAGCTATGGCTACACCTTC.